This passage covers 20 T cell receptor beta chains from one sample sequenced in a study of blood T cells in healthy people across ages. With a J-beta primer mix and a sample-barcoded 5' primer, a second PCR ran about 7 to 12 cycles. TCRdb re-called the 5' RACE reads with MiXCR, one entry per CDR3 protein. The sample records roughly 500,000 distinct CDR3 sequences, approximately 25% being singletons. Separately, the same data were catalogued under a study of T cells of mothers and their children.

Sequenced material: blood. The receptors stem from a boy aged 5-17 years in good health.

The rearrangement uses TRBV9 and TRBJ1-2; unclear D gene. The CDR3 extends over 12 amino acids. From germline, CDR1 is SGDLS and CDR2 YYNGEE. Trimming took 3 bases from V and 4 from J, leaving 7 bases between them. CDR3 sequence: CASSARTYGYTF. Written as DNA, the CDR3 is TGTGCCAGCAGCGCCAGGACCTATGGCTACACCTTC.

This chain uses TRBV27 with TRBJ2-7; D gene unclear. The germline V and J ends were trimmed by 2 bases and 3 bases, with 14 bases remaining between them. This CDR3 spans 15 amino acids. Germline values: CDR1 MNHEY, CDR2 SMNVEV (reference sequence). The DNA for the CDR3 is TGTGCCAGCAGTTTAACAGACCCGAAGTACTACGAGCAGTACTTC. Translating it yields CASSLTDPKYYEQYF.

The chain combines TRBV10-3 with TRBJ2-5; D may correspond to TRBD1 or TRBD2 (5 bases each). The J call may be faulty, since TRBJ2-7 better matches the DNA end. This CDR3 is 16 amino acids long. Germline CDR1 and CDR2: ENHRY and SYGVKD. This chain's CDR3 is CAISESNRGWGYEQYF. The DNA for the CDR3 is TGTGCCATCAGTGAGTCGAACCGGGGCTGGGGATACGAGCAGTACTTC.

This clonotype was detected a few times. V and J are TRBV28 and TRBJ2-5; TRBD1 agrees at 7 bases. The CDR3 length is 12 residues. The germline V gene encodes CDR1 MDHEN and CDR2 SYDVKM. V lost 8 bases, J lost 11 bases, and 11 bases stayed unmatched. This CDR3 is CASWSRGKEQYF. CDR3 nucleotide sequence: TGTGCCAGCTGGAGCAGGGGGAAGGAGCAGTACTTC.

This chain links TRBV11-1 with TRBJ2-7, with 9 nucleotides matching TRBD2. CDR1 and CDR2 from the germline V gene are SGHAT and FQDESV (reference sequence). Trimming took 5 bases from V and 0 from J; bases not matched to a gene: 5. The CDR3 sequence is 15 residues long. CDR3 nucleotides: TGTGCCAGCAGCGCAGGCGGGGGGGTCTCCTACGAGCAGTACTTC. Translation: CASSAGGGVSYEQYF.

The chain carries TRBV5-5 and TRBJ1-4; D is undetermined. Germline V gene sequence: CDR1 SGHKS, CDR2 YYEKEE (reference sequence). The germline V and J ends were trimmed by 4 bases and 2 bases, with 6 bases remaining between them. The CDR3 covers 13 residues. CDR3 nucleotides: TGTGCCAGCAGCCTCCCCACTAATGAAAAACTGTTTTTT. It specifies CASSLPTNEKLFF.

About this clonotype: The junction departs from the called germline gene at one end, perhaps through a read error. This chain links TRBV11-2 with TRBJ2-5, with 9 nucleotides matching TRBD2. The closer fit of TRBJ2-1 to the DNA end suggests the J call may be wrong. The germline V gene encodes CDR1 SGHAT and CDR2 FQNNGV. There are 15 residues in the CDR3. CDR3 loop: CASSPISGGINGQFF. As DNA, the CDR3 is TGTGCCAGCAGCCCCATTAGCGGGGGAATTAATGGGCAGTTCTTC.

The CDR3 DNA reads TGTGCCAGCAGCTTATGGGGGACAGGGGGTATATATGGCTACACCTTC. It codes for CASSLWGTGGIYGYTF. The chain links TRBV7-8 to TRBJ1-2; 11 bases map to TRBD1. Germline V CDR1 and CDR2: SGHVS, FQNEAQ. Trimming took 2 bases from V and 5 from J; bases not matched to a gene: 7. The CDR3 is made up of 16 amino acids.

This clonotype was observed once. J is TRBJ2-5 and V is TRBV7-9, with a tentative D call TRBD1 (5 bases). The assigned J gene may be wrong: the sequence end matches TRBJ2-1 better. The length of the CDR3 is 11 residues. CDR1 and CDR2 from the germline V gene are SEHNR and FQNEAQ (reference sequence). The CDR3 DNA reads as TGTGCCAGCAGCAAACAGGTTGAGCAGTTCTTC. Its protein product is CASSKQVEQFF.

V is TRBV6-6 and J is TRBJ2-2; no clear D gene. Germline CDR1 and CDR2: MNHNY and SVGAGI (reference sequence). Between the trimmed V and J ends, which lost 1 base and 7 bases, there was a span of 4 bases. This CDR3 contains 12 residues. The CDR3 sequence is CASSYLVGELFF. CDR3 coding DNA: TGTGCCAGCAGTTACTTGGTCGGGGAGCTGTTTTTT.

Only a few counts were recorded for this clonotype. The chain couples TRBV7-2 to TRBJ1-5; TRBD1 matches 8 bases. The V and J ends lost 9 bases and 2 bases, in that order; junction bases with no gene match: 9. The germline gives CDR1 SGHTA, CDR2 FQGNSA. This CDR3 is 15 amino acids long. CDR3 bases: TGTGCCAGTAAAGCAGGGGGCGGAGGCAATCAGCCCCAGCATTTT. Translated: CASKAGGGGNQPQHF.

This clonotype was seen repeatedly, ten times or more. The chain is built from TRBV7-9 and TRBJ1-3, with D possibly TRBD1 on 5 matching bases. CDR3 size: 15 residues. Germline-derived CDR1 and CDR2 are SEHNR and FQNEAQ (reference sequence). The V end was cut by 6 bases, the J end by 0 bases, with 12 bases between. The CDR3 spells CASRSGVSSGNTIYF. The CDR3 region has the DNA TGTGCCAGCAGATCGGGGGTCAGCTCTGGAAACACCATATATTTT.

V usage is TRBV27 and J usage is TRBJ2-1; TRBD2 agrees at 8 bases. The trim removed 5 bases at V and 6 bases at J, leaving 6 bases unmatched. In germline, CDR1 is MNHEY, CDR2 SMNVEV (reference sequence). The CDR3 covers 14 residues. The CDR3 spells CASSPRGGGNEQFF. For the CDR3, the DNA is TGTGCCAGCAGTCCCCGGGGGGGCGGCAATGAGCAGTTCTTC.

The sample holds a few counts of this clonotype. The CDR3: CASREQGGTDTQYF. CDR3 coding DNA: TGTGCCAGCAGGGAACAGGGAGGCACAGATACGCAGTATTTT. This chain uses TRBV13 with TRBJ2-3; TRBD1 might be the D (6 bases). V lost 6 bases and J lost 1, with 11 bases in between. CDR1 and CDR2 (germline): PRHDT, FYEKMQ (reference sequence). CDR3 length: 14 residues.

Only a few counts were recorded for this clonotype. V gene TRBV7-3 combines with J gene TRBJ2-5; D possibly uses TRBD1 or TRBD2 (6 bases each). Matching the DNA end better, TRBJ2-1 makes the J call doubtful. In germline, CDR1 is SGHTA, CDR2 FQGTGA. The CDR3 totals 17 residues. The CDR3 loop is CASSLTGGMGAGNEQFF. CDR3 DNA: TGTGCCAGCAGCTTAACGGGCGGTATGGGGGCGGGGAATGAGCAGTTCTTC.

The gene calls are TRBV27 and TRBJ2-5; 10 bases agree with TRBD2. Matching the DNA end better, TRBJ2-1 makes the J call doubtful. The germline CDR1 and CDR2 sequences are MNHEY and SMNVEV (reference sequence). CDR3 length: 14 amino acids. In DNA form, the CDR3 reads TGTGCCAGCACTAGCGGGGGAAGTTACAATGAGCAGTTCTTC. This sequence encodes CASTSGGSYNEQFF.

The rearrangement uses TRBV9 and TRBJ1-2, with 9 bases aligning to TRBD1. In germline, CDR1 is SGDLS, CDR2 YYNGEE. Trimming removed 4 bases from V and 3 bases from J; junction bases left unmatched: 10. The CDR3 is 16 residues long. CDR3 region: CASSTQGARVDYGYTF. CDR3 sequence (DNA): TGTGCCAGCAGCACACAGGGGGCTCGGGTCGACTATGGCTACACCTTC.

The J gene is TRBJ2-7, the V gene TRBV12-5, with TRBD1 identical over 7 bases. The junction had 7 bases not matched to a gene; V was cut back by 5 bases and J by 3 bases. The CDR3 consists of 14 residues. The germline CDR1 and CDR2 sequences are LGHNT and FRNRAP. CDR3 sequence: CASGTGTEIYEQYF. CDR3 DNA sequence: TGTGCTAGTGGTACCGGGACAGAAATCTACGAGCAGTACTTC.

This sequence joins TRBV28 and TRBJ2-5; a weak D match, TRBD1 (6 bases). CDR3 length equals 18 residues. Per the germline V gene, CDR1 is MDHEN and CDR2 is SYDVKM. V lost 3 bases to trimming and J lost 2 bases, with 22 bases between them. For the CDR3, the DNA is TGTGCCAGCAGTTTTGATGTTGCGTACAGGGAGAATCAAGAGACCCAGTACTTC. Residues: CASSFDVAYRENQETQYF.

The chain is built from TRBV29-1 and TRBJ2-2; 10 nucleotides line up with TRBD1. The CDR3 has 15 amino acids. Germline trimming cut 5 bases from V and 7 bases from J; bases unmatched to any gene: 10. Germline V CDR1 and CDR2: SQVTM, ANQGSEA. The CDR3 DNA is TGCAGCGTTACGACCGGGACAGGGGCGGACGGGGAGCTGTTTTTT. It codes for CSVTTGTGADGELFF.